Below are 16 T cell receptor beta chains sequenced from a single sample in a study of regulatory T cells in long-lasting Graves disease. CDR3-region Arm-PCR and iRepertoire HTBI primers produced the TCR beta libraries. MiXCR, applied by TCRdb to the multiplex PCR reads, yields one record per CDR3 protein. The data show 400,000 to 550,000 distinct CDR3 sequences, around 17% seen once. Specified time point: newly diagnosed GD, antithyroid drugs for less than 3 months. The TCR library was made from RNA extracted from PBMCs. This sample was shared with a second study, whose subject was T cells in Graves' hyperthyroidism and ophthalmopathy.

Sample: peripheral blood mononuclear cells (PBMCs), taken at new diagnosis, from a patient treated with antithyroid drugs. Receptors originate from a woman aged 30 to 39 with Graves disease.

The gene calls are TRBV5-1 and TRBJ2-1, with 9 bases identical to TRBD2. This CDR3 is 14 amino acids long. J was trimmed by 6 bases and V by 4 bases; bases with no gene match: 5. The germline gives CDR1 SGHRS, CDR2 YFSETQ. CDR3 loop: CASSPGLARNEQFF. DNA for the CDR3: TGCGCCAGCAGCCCGGGACTAGCCCGCAATGAGCAGTTCTTC.

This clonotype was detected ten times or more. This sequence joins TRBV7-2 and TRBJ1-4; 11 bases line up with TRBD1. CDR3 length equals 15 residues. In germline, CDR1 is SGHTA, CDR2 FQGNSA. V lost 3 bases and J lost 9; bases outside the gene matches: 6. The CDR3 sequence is CASSLDRGLGKKLFF. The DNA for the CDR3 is TGTGCCAGCAGCTTGGACAGGGGGCTAGGGAAAAAACTGTTTTTT.

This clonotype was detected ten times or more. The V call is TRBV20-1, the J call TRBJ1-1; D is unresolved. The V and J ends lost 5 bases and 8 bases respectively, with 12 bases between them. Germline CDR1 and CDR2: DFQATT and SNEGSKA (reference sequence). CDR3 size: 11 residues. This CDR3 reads CSAPWGREAFF. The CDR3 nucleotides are TGCAGTGCTCCTTGGGGAAGAGAAGCTTTCTTT.

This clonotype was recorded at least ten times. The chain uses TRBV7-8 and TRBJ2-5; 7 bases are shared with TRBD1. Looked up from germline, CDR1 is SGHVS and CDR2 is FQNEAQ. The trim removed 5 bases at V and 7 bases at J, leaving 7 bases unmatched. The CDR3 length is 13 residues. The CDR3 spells CASSTTGAGTQYF. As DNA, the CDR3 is TGTGCCAGCAGCACCACAGGGGCAGGGACCCAGTACTTC.

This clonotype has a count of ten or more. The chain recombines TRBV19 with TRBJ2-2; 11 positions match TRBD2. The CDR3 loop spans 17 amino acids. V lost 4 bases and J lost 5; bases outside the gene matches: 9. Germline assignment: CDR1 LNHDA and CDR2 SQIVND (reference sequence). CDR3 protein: CASSTPRLAGRTGELFF. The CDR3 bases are TGTGCCAGTAGTACCCCCAGACTAGCGGGACGTACCGGGGAGCTGTTTTTT.

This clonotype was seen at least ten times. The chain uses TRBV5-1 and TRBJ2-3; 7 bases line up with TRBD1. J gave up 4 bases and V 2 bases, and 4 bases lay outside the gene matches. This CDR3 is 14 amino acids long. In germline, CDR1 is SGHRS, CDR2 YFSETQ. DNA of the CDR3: TGCGCCAGCAGCTTTGGGGGACAGCCAGATACGCAGTATTTT. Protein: CASSFGGQPDTQYF.

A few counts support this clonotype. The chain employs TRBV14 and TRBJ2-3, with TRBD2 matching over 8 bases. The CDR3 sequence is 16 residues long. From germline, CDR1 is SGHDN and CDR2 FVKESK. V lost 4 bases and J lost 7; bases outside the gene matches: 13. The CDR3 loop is CASSPWASGSGNTQYF. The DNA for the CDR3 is TGTGCCAGCAGCCCTTGGGCCAGCGGGAGCGGAAATACGCAGTATTTT.

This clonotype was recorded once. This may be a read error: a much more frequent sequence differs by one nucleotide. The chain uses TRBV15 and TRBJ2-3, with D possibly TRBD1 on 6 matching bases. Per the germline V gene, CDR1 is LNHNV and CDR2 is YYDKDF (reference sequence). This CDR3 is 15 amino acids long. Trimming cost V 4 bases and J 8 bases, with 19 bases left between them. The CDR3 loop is CATSKDPGVAGTQYF. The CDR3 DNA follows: TGTGCCACCAGCAAAGATCCAGGGGTGGCAGGTACGCAGTATTTT.

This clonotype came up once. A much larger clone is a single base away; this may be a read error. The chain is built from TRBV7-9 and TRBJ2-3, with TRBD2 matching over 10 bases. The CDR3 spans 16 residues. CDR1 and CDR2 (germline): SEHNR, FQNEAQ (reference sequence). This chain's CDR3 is CASSLVLAGGTDTRYF. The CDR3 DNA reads TGTGCCAGCAGCTTAGTCTTAGCGGGAGGCACAGATACGCGGTATTTT.

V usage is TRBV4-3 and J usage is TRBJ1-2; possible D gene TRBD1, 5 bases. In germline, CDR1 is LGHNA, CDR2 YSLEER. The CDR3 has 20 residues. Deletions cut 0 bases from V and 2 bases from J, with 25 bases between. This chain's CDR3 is CASSQEVAARTRGKNYGYTF. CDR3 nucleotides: TGCGCCAGCAGCCAAGAGGTCGCGGCGAGGACAAGGGGAAAGAACTATGGCTACACCTTC.

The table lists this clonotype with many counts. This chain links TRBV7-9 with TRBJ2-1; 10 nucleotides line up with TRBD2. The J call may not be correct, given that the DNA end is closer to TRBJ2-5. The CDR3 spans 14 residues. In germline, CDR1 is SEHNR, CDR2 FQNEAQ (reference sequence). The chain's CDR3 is CASSSSGSKETQYF. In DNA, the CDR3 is TGTGCCAGCAGCTCTAGCGGGAGCAAGGAGACCCAGTACTTC.

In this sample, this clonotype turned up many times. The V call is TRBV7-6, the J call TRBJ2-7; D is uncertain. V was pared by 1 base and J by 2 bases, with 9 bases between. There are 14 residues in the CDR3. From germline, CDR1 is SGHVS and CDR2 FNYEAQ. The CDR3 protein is CASSLGQVAYEQYF. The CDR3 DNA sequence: TGTGCCAGCAGCTTAGGACAAGTCGCCTACGAGCAGTACTTC.

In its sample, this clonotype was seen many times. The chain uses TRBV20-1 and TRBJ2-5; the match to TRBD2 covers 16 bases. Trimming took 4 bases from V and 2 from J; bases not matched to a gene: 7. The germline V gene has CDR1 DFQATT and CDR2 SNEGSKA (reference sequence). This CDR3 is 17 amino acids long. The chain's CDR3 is CSATTSGLAGGQETQYF. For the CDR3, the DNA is TGCAGTGCTACTACTTCGGGACTAGCGGGAGGGCAAGAGACCCAGTACTTC.

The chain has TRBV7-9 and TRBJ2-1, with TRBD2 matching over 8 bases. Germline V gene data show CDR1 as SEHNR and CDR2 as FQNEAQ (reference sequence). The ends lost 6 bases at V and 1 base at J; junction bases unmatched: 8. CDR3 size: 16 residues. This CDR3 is CASSSSGGHSYNEQFF. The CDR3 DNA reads TGTGCCAGCAGTTCGTCGGGAGGGCATTCCTACAATGAGCAGTTCTTC.

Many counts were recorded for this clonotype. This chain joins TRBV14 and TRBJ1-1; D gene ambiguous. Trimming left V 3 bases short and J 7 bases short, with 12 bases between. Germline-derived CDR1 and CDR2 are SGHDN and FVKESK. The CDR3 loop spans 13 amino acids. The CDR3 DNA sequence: TGTGCCAGCAGCCAGACCTTGAAGGGTGAAGCTTTCTTT. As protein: CASSQTLKGEAFF.

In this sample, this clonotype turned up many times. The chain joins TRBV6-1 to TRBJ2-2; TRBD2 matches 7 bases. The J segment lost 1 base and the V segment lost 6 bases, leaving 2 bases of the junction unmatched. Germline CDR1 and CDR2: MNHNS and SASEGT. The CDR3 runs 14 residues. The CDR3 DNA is TGTGCCAGCAGGGAGCGGGAGAACACCGGGGAGCTGTTTTTT. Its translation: CASRERENTGELFF.